This TCR beta chain appears in the sequencing data of a study of preoperative IRX-2 immunotherapy in early breast cancer. Using immunoSEQ multiplex PCR, the repertoire was profiled, and TCRdb retains in-frame clones only, with some absent. The table shows roughly 62,000 clones, with 94% occurring only once. A single count supports this clone. The CDR3 covers 16 residues. Germline V CDR1 and CDR2: SGHDT, YYEEEE. Trimming removed 2 bases from V and 5 bases from J, with 16 bases in between. Treatment reported: preoperative locoregional IRX-2 cytokine immunotherapy. Preoperative locoregional IRX-2 cytokine immunotherapy was tested in the phase Ib source study.

The sequence derives from a human donor with breast cancer. The gene calls are TRBV5-6 and TRBJ1-4; possibly TRBD1 for D (6 bases). The biological material was taken from a patient treated with IRX-2 immunotherapy. CDR3 region: CASSFVWDNKNEKLFF. The CDR3 DNA sequence: TGTGCCAGCAGCTTCGTTTGGGACAACAAAAATGAAAAACTGTTTTTT.